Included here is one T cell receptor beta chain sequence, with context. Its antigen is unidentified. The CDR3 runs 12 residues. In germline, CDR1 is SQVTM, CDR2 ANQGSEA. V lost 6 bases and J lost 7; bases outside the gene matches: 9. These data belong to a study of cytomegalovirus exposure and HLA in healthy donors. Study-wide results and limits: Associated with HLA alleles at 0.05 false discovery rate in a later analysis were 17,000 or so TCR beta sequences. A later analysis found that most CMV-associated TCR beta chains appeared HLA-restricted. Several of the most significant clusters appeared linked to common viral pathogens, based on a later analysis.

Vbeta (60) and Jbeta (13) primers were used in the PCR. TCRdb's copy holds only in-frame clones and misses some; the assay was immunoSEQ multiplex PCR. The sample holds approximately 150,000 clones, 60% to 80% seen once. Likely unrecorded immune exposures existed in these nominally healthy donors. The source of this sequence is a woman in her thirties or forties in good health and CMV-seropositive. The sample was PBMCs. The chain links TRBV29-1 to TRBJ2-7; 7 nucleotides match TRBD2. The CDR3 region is CSVPGSGGEQYF. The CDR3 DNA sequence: TGCAGCGTCCCCGGTTCGGGGGGTGAGCAGTACTTC.